This T cell receptor beta chain came from a study of shared clonotypes between healthy human individuals. Study at large: The study enrolled a couple of women and a few men aged 18 to 49.

Notes on this clone: The antigen remains unidentified.

General study findings and limits: An effect of sequencing depth on clonotype sharing among donors was expected.

Researchers ran the assay at a deep level. The data were produced by immunoSEQ multiplex PCR, yet TCRdb's version contains in-frame clones alone and is incomplete. This sample carries around 510,000 clones, roughly four fifths of them seen once, and the ten largest clones take 12%. Those who donated, Caucasian adults without exception, all lived in Nashville, Tennessee. Trimming removed 4 bases from V and 3 bases from J; junction bases left unmatched: 6. The CDR3 sequence is 14 residues long. The germline V gene encodes CDR1 SGHNT and CDR2 YYREEE (reference sequence). The rearrangement links TRBV5-4 to TRBJ1-1, with 7 bases that match TRBD1. This TCR derives from a woman in her thirties or forties in good health. Some clones in this sample may be carry-over from other donors' samples. The specimen was PBMCs. The CDR3: CASSNPTGDTEAFF. The CDR3 DNA reads TGTGCCAGCAGCAACCCTACAGGGGACACTGAAGCTTTCTTT.